Each of the 26 T cell receptor beta chains below was sequenced from the same sample in a study of T cells in Graves' hyperthyroidism and ophthalmopathy. The investigators amplified TCR beta CDR3 regions from RNA transcripts. The study used the HTBI primer set for a first-round RT-PCR of the TCR CDR3. TCRdb re-called the multiplex PCR reads with MiXCR, one entry per CDR3 protein. This table has 730,000 or so distinct CDR3 sequences, approximately 18% appearing once. The material sequenced was blood. These receptors all come from a woman in her fifties or sixties with Graves' hyperthyroidism that later progressed to Graves' ophthalmopathy.

The chain couples TRBV6-1 to TRBJ1-2; D possibly corresponds to TRBD1 (6 bases). Trimming took 1 base from V and 4 from J, leaving 13 bases between them. CDR1 MNHNS and CDR2 SASEGT come from the germline V gene. The CDR3 has 15 amino acids. CDR3 sequence reads: CASSEEPGQVYGYTF. The CDR3 bases are TGTGCCAGCAGTGAAGAACCGGGACAAGTCTATGGCTACACCTTC.

This clonotype has only a few counts. The chain is built from TRBV10-3 and TRBJ1-5; tentatively, D is TRBD1 (5 bases). V lost 0 bases and J 7 bases, leaving 13 bases between the germline ends. The CDR3 spans 15 residues. CDR1 is ENHRY and CDR2 is SYGVKD in the germline V gene. CDR3 sequence reads: CAISESTARGQPQHF. The CDR3 DNA is TGTGCCATCAGTGAGTCGACGGCCCGGGGCCAGCCCCAGCATTTT.

This clonotype was counted many times. For the CDR3, the DNA is TGCAGTGTTGACAGGGGCGTCCACGAGCAGTACTTC. Residues: CSVDRGVHEQYF. V usage is TRBV20-1 and J usage is TRBJ2-7; 8 nucleotides align to TRBD1. With V trimmed by 7 bases and J by 5 bases, 7 bases remained unmatched. This CDR3 is 12 amino acids long. CDR1 is DFQATT and CDR2 is SNEGSKA in the germline V gene (reference sequence).

This clonotype was recorded many times. The chain is built from TRBV5-1 and TRBJ2-3, with D perhaps matching TRBD1 or TRBD2 (6 bases each). Per the germline V gene, CDR1 is SGHRS and CDR2 is YFSETQ. The CDR3 contains 16 residues. The V end lost 0 bases, the J end lost 0 bases, and 11 bases lay between the germline ends. CDR3 sequence reads: CASSLGGGTSTDTQYF. CDR3 sequence (DNA): TGCGCCAGCAGCTTGGGCGGCGGGACAAGCACAGATACGCAGTATTTT.

In its sample, this clonotype was seen a few times. This sequence joins TRBV20-1 and TRBJ2-1, with 14 bases that match TRBD2. Germline CDR1 reads DFQATT; CDR2 reads SNEGSKA (reference sequence). Unmatched junction bases numbered 5, after V lost 3 bases and J lost 1 base. The CDR3 runs 17 residues. The CDR3 loop reads CSARTSGGAVSYNEQFF. DNA of the CDR3: TGCAGTGCTAGGACTAGCGGGGGGGCGGTTTCCTACAATGAGCAGTTCTTC.

This chain links TRBV20-1 with TRBJ2-7; TRBD2 matches at 7 bases. Germline V gene sequence: CDR1 DFQATT, CDR2 SNEGSKA (reference sequence). The junction had 12 bases not matched to a gene; V was cut back by 0 bases and J by 7 bases. This CDR3 is 15 amino acids long. Here the CDR3 DNA reads TGCAGTGCTAGAGAGACGGGACTATCCGGTAGGGAGCAGTACTTC. Translating gives CSARETGLSGREQYF.

This clonotype was counted a few times. A read error may produce the germline difference seen at one junction end. The chain is built from TRBV7-6 and TRBJ1-1; D remains ambiguous. CDR3 length: 13 amino acids. Germline CDR1 and CDR2: SGHVS and FNYEAQ. CDR3 coding DNA: TGTGCCAGCAGCTCCACCATGAACACTGATGCTTTCTTT. It yields the protein CASSSTMNTDAFF.

This rearrangement joins TRBV10-3 to TRBJ1-2; D uncertain. Trimming shortened V by 3 bases and J by 6 bases, and 5 bases separated the two germline ends. The V gene's germline CDR1 is ENHRY and CDR2 SYGVKD. The CDR3 length is 11 residues. The CDR3 region has the DNA TGTGCCATCAGTGATGGGGATGGCTACACCTTC. Its translation: CAISDGDGYTF.

Regarding this clonotype: This sequence may be a read error, since a much larger clone differs from it by one base. The chain is built from TRBV30 and TRBJ1-2, with TRBD1 matching over 9 bases. The junction had 5 bases not matched to a gene; V was cut back by 7 bases and J by 8 bases. Germline V gene lookup returns CDR1 GTSNPN and CDR2 SVGIG (reference sequence). The CDR3 is made up of 11 amino acids. CDR3 sequence reads: CAYRGLLGYTF. The CDR3 DNA is TGTGCCTACAGGGGGCTGTTAGGCTACACCTTC.

In this sample, this clonotype turned up many times. The chain recombines TRBV27 with TRBJ1-6; D gene unclear. The CDR3 has 13 amino acids. V was clipped by 3 bases and J by 7 bases, with 7 bases between them. Germline loops: CDR1 MNHEY, CDR2 SMNVEV (reference sequence). CDR3: CASSFIQNSPLHF. CDR3 nucleotides: TGTGCCAGCAGTTTCATACAAAATTCACCCCTCCACTTT.

This clonotype was observed a few times. V and J are TRBV12-3 or TRBV12-4 and TRBJ2-4; TRBD1 matches 7 bases. With 1 base clipped from V and 4 bases from J, the junction kept 4 bases outside the gene matches. The CDR3 is made up of 15 amino acids. CDR3 residues: CASSLGGRGKNIQYF. CDR3 DNA sequence: TGTGCCAGCAGTTTAGGTGGCAGGGGGAAAAACATTCAGTACTTC.

The sample holds a few counts of this clonotype. The CDR3 loop is CASSFSGGEAGELFF. The DNA of the CDR3 is TGTGCCAGCAGCTTTAGCGGGGGCGAGGCCGGGGAGCTGTTTTTT. V gene TRBV7-9 combines with J gene TRBJ2-2, with 9 bases that match TRBD2. The CDR3 totals 15 residues. Germline CDR1 is SEHNR and CDR2 is FQNEAQ (reference sequence). With V trimmed by 3 bases and J by 6 bases, 5 bases remained unmatched.

This clonotype was seen many times. This rearrangement joins TRBV5-1 to TRBJ1-2; D might be TRBD1 (5 bases). The CDR3 runs 15 residues. The V end was cut by 3 bases, the J end by 3 bases, with 15 bases between. Germline lookup yields CDR1 SGHRS and CDR2 YFSETQ. The CDR3 nucleotides read TGCGCCAGCAGCTCGCAGGGCTCGAACGACTATGGCTACACCTTC. Encoded protein: CASSSQGSNDYGYTF.

This clonotype came up a few times. CDR3 DNA sequence: TGTGCCAGCAGGATAGCACAGGGGGCTCGTGGAAACACCATATATTTT. Translated: CASRIAQGARGNTIYF. This chain connects TRBV6-1 to TRBJ1-3, with 9 bases identical to TRBD1. Losses at the gene ends were 6 bases for V and 3 bases for J; bases not matched to a gene: 9. This CDR3 contains 16 residues. Germline lookup yields CDR1 MNHNS and CDR2 SASEGT.

This clonotype was counted ten times or more. CDR3 bases: TGTGCCAGCAGCCAAAGTTCCGGGACTAGCGGGCTTTACGAGCAGTACTTC. Its translation: CASSQSSGTSGLYEQYF. The rearrangement links TRBV3-1 to TRBJ2-7; 12 nucleotides align to TRBD2. Trimming took 2 bases from V and 4 from J; bases not matched to a gene: 9. This CDR3 is 17 amino acids long. CDR1 and CDR2 from the germline V gene are LGHDT and YNNKEL (reference sequence).

The chain is built from TRBV6-1 and TRBJ2-7; no definite D call. This CDR3 is built from 13 residues. Trimming shortened V by 2 bases and J by 3 bases, and 8 bases separated the two germline ends. Looked up from germline, CDR1 is MNHNS and CDR2 is SASEGT. CDR3 protein: CASSELGNYEQYF. CDR3 bases: TGTGCCAGCAGTGAATTAGGGAACTACGAGCAGTACTTC.

This clonotype was seen many times. V and J are TRBV9 and TRBJ1-1; D gene uncertain. V lost 4 bases and J 7 bases, leaving 20 bases between the germline ends. There are 15 residues in the CDR3. Per the germline V gene, CDR1 is SGDLS and CDR2 is YYNGEE. The CDR3 nucleotides read TGTGCCAGCAGCCCGAGCGGCGGAGTACCTGATGAAGCTTTCTTT. It encodes CASSPSGGVPDEAFF.

The chain employs TRBV10-3 and TRBJ1-1, with 10 bases lining up with TRBD1. The germline V gene has CDR1 ENHRY and CDR2 SYGVKD. This CDR3 comprises 14 residues. Germline trimming cut 5 bases from V and 5 bases from J; bases unmatched to any gene: 5. In DNA, the CDR3 is TGTGCCATCAGTTGGGACAGGGGATGGACTGAAGCTTTCTTT. It specifies CAISWDRGWTEAFF.

This clonotype came up a few times. The V call is TRBV7-6, the J call TRBJ2-5; TRBD1 is a possible D gene (5 bases). Looked up from germline, CDR1 is SGHVS and CDR2 is FNYEAQ. The CDR3 extends over 13 amino acids. V lost 5 bases and J 3 bases, leaving 10 bases between the germline ends. The CDR3 loop is CASSPQVEETQYF. CDR3 nucleotide sequence: TGTGCCAGCAGCCCACAGGTGGAAGAGACCCAGTACTTC.

This clonotype was seen ten or more times. The chain recombines TRBV13 with TRBJ2-5; TRBD1 matches at 11 bases. Germline V lookup: CDR1 PRHDT, CDR2 FYEKMQ (reference sequence). The CDR3 is 15 amino acids. The V gene end was trimmed by 0 bases and the J gene end by 5 bases; junction bases not matched to a gene: 2. CDR3 sequence (DNA): TGTGCCAGCAGCTTAGGCCGGGACAGGGGGGAGACCCAGTACTTC. Translating it yields CASSLGRDRGETQYF.

V is TRBV7-8 and J is TRBJ2-7, with no clear D. Trimming removed 2 bases from V and 3 bases from J, with 14 bases in between. CDR3 length equals 15 residues. Germline V gene lookup returns CDR1 SGHVS and CDR2 FQNEAQ. Written as DNA, the CDR3 is TGTGCCAGCAGCTTATTATGGCAGGACCTCTACGAGCAGTACTTC. Amino acid sequence: CASSLLWQDLYEQYF.

This chain joins TRBV15 and TRBJ1-1; D might be TRBD1 (5 bases). CDR3 length: 11 amino acids. CDR1 and CDR2 from the germline V gene are LNHNV and YYDKDF (reference sequence). The ends were cut back, 9 bases at V and 4 bases at J, with 9 bases in the middle. CDR3: CATNGGTEAFF. The CDR3 DNA sequence: TGTGCCACTAACGGGGGCACTGAAGCTTTCTTT.

This clonotype was picked up many times. The J gene is TRBJ1-1, the V gene TRBV12-3 or TRBV12-4; 11 positions agree with TRBD1. This CDR3 region has 16 residues. V lost 4 bases to trimming and J lost 1 base; unmatched junction nucleotides: 5. The CDR3 region has the DNA TGTGCCAGCAGTTGGACAGGGGGCCCCTCGAACACTGAAGCTTTCTTT. Its protein product is CASSWTGGPSNTEAFF.

In its sample, this clonotype was seen many times. The CDR3 DNA is TGTGCCAGCAGCCGTAGCGGGGGGGACGAGCAGTACTTC. Translated, it gives CASSRSGGDEQYF. The chain carries TRBV3-1 and TRBJ2-7; TRBD2 matches 11 bases. Germline loops: CDR1 LGHDT, CDR2 YNNKEL (reference sequence). The CDR3 loop spans 13 amino acids. V shed 4 bases and J 5 bases; nucleotides not matched to a gene: 1.

A few counts support this clonotype. The chain couples TRBV20-1 to TRBJ2-7, with TRBD2 matching 11 bases. This CDR3 comprises 14 residues. V lost 3 bases, J lost 2 bases, and 3 bases stayed unmatched. The germline V gene has CDR1 DFQATT and CDR2 SNEGSKA (reference sequence). Here the CDR3 DNA reads TGCAGTGCTAGTTCACTAGCGGGGGCCTACGAGCAGTACTTC. Protein: CSASSLAGAYEQYF.

This clonotype showed up many times. The rearrangement joins TRBV3-1 to TRBJ1-2; possible D gene TRBD1, 6 bases. This CDR3 region has 16 residues. V lost 2 bases and J 2 bases, leaving 15 bases between the germline ends. The germline gives CDR1 LGHDT, CDR2 YNNKEL (reference sequence). CDR3 in amino acids: CASSQLSWTANYGYTF. CDR3 sequence (DNA): TGTGCCAGCAGCCAACTTTCCTGGACAGCAAACTATGGCTACACCTTC.